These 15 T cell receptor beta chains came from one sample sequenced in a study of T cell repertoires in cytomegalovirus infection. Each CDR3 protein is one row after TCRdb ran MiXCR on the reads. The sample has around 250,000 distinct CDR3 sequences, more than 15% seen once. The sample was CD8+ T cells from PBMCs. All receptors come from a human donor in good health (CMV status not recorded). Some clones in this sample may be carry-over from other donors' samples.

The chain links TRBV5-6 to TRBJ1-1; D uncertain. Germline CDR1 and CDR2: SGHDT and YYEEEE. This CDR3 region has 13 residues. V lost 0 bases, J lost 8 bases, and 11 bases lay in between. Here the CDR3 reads CASSLGGVPEAFF. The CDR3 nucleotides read TGTGCCAGCAGCTTGGGAGGTGTTCCAGAAGCTTTCTTT. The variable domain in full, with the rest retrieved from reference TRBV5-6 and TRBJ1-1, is DAGVTQSPTHLIKTRGQQVTLRCSPKSGHDTVSWYQQALGQGPQFIFQYYEEEERQRGNFPDRFSGHQFPNYSSELNVNALLLGDSALYLCASSLGGVPEAFFGQGTRLTVV.

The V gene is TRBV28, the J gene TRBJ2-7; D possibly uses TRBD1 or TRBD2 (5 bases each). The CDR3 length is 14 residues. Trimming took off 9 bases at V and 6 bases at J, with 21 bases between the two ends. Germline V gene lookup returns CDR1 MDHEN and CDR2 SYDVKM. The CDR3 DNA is TGTGCCAGTCGATCCCGGGACCTGGGCCTCGAGCAGTACTTC. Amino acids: CASRSRDLGLEQYF.

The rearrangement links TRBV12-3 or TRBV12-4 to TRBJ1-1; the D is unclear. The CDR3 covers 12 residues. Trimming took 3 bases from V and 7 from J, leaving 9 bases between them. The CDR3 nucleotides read TGTGCCAGCAGTTTCTCCTTCGGTGAAGCTTTCTTT. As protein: CASSFSFGEAFF.

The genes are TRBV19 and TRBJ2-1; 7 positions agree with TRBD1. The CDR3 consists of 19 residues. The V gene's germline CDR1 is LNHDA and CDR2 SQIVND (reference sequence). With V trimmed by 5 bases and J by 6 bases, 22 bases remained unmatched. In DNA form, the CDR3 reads TGTGCCAGTAGTCTAAAAACAGGGGTTTCTCGATTAGCCGGCAATGAGCAGTTCTTC. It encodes CASSLKTGVSRLAGNEQFF. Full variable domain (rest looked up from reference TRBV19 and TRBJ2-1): DGGITQSPKYLFRKEGQNVTLSCEQNLNHDAMYWYRQDPGQGLRLIYYSQIVNDFQKGDIAEGYSVSREKKESFPLTVTSAQKNPTAFYLCASSLKTGVSRLAGNEQFFGPGTRLTVL.

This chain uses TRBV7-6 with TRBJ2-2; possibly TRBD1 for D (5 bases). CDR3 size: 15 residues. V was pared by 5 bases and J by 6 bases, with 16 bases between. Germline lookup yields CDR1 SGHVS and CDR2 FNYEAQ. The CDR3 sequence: CASSHPRQTPGELFF. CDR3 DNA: TGTGCCAGCAGCCACCCCCGACAGACCCCCGGGGAGCTGTTTTTT.

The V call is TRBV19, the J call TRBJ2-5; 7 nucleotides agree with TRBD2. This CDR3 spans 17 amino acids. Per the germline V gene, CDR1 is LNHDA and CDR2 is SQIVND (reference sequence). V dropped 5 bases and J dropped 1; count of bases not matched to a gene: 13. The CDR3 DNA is TGTGCCAGTAGTCCCCGGTCGGCGGGAGTTTCCCAAGAGACCCAGTACTTC. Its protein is CASSPRSAGVSQETQYF.

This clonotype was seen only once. The CDR3 sequence is CSATDLSYNEQFF. In DNA form, the CDR3 reads TGCAGTGCTACGGACCTCTCCTACAATGAGCAGTTCTTC. The chain has TRBV20-1 and TRBJ2-1, with unresolved D. CDR1 and CDR2 (germline): DFQATT, SNEGSKA (reference sequence). This CDR3 is 13 amino acids long. Trimming pared 4 bases from V and 0 bases from J, leaving 7 bases between.

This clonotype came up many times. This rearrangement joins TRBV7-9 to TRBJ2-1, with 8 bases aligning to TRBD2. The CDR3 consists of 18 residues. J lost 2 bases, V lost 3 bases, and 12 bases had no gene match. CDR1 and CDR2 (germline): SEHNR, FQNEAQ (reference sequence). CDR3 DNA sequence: TGTGCCAGCAGCTTTGGCGTTGGCGCGGGGGGCACCTACAATGAGCAGTTCTTC. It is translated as CASSFGVGAGGTYNEQFF.

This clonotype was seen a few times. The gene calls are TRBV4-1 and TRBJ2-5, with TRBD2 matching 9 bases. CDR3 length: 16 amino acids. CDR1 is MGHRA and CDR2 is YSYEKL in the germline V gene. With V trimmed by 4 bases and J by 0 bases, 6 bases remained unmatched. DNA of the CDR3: TGCGCCAGCAGCCGGTTAGCGGGGGCCCACCAAGAGACCCAGTACTTC. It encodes CASSRLAGAHQETQYF.

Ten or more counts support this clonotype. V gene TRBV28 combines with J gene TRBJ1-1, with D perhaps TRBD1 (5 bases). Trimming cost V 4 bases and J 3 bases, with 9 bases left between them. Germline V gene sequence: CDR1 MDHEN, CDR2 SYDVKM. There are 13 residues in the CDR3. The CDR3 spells CASSYDRYTEAFF. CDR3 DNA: TGTGCCAGCAGTTATGACAGATACACTGAAGCTTTCTTT.

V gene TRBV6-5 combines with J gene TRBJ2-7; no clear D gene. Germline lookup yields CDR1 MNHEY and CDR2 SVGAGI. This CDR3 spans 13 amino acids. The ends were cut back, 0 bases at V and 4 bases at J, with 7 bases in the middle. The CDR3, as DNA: TGTGCCAGCAGTTACTCTGACCTATACGAGCAGTACTTC. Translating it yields CASSYSDLYEQYF.

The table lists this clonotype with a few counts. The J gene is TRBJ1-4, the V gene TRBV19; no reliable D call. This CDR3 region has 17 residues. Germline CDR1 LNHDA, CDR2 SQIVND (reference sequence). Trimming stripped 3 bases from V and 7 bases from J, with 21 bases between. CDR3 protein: CASSIIGGPGFFEKLFF. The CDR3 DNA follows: TGTGCCAGTAGTATTATCGGCGGACCTGGTTTTTTTGAAAAACTGTTTTTT.

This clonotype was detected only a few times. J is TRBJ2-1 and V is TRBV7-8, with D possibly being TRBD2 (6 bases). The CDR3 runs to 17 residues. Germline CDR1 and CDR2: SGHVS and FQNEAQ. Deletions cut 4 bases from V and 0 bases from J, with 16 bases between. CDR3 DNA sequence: TGTGCCAGCAGCTCAACACTCTTGGGGGGCTCCTACAATGAGCAGTTCTTC. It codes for CASSSTLLGGSYNEQFF.

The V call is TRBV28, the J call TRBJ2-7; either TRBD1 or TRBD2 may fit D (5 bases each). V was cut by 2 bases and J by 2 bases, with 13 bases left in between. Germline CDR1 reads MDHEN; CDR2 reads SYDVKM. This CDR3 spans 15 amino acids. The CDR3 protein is CASSLVAGRTYEQYF. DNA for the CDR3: TGTGCCAGCAGTTTAGTGGCAGGGAGAACCTACGAGCAGTACTTC.

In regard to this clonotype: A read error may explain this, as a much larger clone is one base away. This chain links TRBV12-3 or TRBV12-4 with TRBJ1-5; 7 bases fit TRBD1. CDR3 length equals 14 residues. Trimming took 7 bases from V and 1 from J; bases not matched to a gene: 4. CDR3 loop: CASMSGGSNQPQHF. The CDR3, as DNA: TGTGCCAGCATGTCAGGGGGAAGCAATCAGCCCCAGCATTTT.